Listed below are T cell receptor beta chains from one sample, sequenced in a study of shared clonotypes between healthy human individuals. Libraries were prepared by immunoSEQ multiplex PCR; TCRdb keeps only in-frame clonotypes and omits some of them. The table shows under 850,000 clones, with about 92% occurring only once. Sequencing input: naive CD8+ T cells sorted from blood. The receptors derive from a man aged 25 to 40 in good health. Both conserved end residues are part of each CDR3. D genes are given only for firm matches. Some rows have no size entry. The others give once, few or many, or a class for an expanded clone.

>TRBD1|NA|TRBJ2-5|TRBV6-1
CASSEASWDRVQETQYF
TGTGCCAGCAGTGAAGCCTCTTGGGACAGGGTCCAAGAGACCCAGTACTTC
>NA|NA|TRBJ2-2|TRBV19
CASSKLVNGELFF
TGTGCCAGTAGTAAACTAGTTAACGGGGAGCTGTTTTTT
>TRBD1|NA|TRBJ2-7|TRBV13
CASSFSGTDEQYF
TGTGCCAGCAGCTTCTCCGGGACAGACGAGCAGTACTTC
>NA|NA|TRBJ1-1|TRBV10-2
CASSEPQGQNTEAFF
TGCGCCAGCAGTGAACCCCAAGGACAGAACACTGAAGCTTTCTTT
>NA|NA|TRBJ2-7|TRBV6-5
CASSRSAYEQYF
TGTGCCAGCAGTCGGAGCGCCTACGAGCAGTACTTC
>TRBD2|NA|TRBJ2-1|TRBV28
CASSLSLAGWDNEQFF
TGTGCCAGCAGTTTATCACTAGCGGGGTGGGACAATGAGCAGTTCTTC
>TRBD2|NA|TRBJ2-3|TRBV7-6
CASSLRGGLAGHTDTQYF
TGTGCCAGCAGCTTAAGGGGGGGACTAGCGGGGCACACAGATACGCAGTATTTT
>TRBD2|NA|TRBJ2-2|TRBV29-1
CSVETAGANTGELFF
TGCAGCGTTGAAACAGCGGGAGCGAACACCGGGGAGCTGTTTTTT
>NA|NA|TRBJ2-5|TRBV27
CASSGQPRQTQYF
TGTGCCAGCAGTGGACAGCCCAGACAGACCCAGTACTTC
>NA|NA|TRBJ2-2|TRBV11-2
CASSALEGDWDTGELFF
TGTGCCAGCAGCGCACTAGAGGGTGATTGGGACACCGGGGAGCTGTTTTTT
>TRBD2|NA|TRBJ2-7|TRBV4-1
CASSQREGLAYEQYF
TGCGCCAGCAGCCAAAGGGAGGGACTTGCCTACGAGCAGTACTTC
>TRBD2|NA|TRBJ2-7|TRBV9
CASSVASGSRYEQYF
TGTGCCAGCAGCGTAGCTAGCGGGAGTAGGTACGAGCAGTACTTC
>NA|NA|TRBJ2-7|TRBV2
CASSEVARGTYEQYF
TGTGCCAGCAGTGAAGTGGCTAGAGGAACCTACGAGCAGTACTTC
>NA|NA|TRBJ2-1|TRBV9
CASGRNGVEQFF
TGTGCCAGCGGACGCAACGGGGTTGAGCAGTTCTTC
>NA|NA|TRBJ2-1|TRBV11-2
CASSRHPDGGAYNEQFF
TGTGCCAGCAGCAGACACCCGGACGGAGGGGCCTACAATGAGCAGTTCTTC
>NA|once|TRBJ1-5|TRBV4-1
CASSQGGGHSNQPQHF
TGCGCCAGCAGCCAAGGGGGAGGACATAGCAATCAGCCCCAGCATTTT
>TRBD2|once|TRBJ2-1|TRBV7-6
CASSLAATSGIVYNEQFF
TGTGCCAGCAGCTTAGCAGCGACTAGCGGGATCGTTTACAATGAGCAGTTCTTC
>TRBD1|few|TRBJ2-2|TRBV11-2
CASSAPGTGPTGELFF
TGTGCCAGCAGCGCACCCGGGACAGGGCCCACCGGGGAGCTGTTTTTT
>NA|NA|TRBJ2-5|TRBV11-2
CASSLEGTVQKETQYF
TGTGCCAGCAGCTTAGAAGGGACCGTCCAAAAAGAGACCCAGTACTTC
>NA|NA|TRBJ2-2|TRBV29-1
CSVVGLTGELFF
TGCAGCGTTGTTGGTCTGACCGGGGAGCTGTTTTTT
>NA|NA|TRBJ1-1|TRBV29-1
CSVPLNTEAFF
TGCAGCGTCCCACTTAACACTGAAGCTTTCTTT
>NA|NA|TRBJ2-1|TRBV4-3
CASSQEGTQQFF
TGCGCCAGCAGCCAAGAAGGGACCCAGCAGTTCTTC
>NA|once|TRBJ2-7|TRBV2
CASGALQESSYEQYF
TGTGCCAGCGGAGCCCTACAGGAGAGCTCCTACGAGCAGTACTTC
>TRBD2|NA|TRBJ2-1|TRBV4-1
CASSPEPGGPYNEQFF
TGCGCCAGCAGCCCAGAGCCGGGGGGGCCCTACAATGAGCAGTTCTTC
>TRBD2|once|TRBJ2-7|TRBV27
CASTSGSSYEQYF
TGTGCCAGCACTAGCGGGAGCTCCTACGAGCAGTACTTC
>TRBD2|NA|TRBJ2-7|TRBV2
CATPIRVSGSYEQYF
TGTGCCACACCTATAAGGGTTAGCGGGAGCTACGAGCAGTACTTC
>TRBD1|NA|TRBJ1-1|TRBV6-1
CASSENRGYTEAFF
TGTGCCAGCAGTGAAAACAGGGGGTACACTGAAGCTTTCTTT
>NA|NA|TRBJ1-1|TRBV5-1
CASREPRMNTEAFF
TGCGCCAGCAGGGAACCGAGAATGAACACTGAAGCTTTCTTT
>NA|NA|TRBJ1-5|TRBV28
CATYRGEGNQPQHF
TGTGCCACCTACCGGGGAGAGGGCAATCAGCCCCAGCATTTT
>NA|few|TRBJ2-2|TRBV7-9
CASRAGGSGELFF
TGTGCCAGCAGGGCCGGGGGATCCGGGGAGCTGTTTTTT
>TRBD2|NA|TRBJ2-1|TRBV27
CASSSGTSGFNEQFF
TGTGCCAGCAGTTCCGGGACTAGCGGGTTCAATGAGCAGTTCTTC